Below, 22 T cell receptor beta chains from the same sample are listed, as sequenced in a study of T cell responses to AZD1222 COVID-19 vaccine. The table came from immunoSEQ multiplex PCR; TCRdb's copy has only in-frame clones and leaves some out. The sample records roughly 120,000 clones, roughly 88% being singletons. The material was peripheral blood, obtained on day 0 of AZD1222 vaccination. Source of these receptors: an adult in good health.

V and J are TRBV6-2 or TRBV6-3 and TRBJ1-1; 8 bases match TRBD1. The CDR3 contains 14 residues. The ends lost 5 bases at V and 6 bases at J; junction bases unmatched: 8. Germline-derived CDR1 and CDR2 are MNHEY and SVGEGT. CDR3 sequence (DNA): TGTGCCAGCAGTCCCCATGGACAGGGTTCTGAAGCTTTCTTT. This sequence encodes CASSPHGQGSEAFF.

The chain uses TRBV5-4 and TRBJ1-3, with 8 bases that match TRBD1. Trimming removed 0 bases from V and 0 bases from J; junction bases left unmatched: 8. CDR1 and CDR2 from the germline V gene are SGHNT and YYREEE (reference sequence). The length of the CDR3 is 18 residues. The CDR3 DNA reads as TGTGCCAGCAGCTTGGTTCCACAGGGGGGCAGCTCTGGAAACACCATATATTTT. This encodes CASSLVPQGGSSGNTIYF.

The rearrangement joins TRBV30 to TRBJ1-5; no reliable D call. The CDR3 has 13 residues. Per the germline V gene, CDR1 is GTSNPN and CDR2 is SVGIG (reference sequence). The V and J ends lost 0 bases and 4 bases respectively, with 7 bases between them. The CDR3, as DNA: TGTGCCTGGAGTGTAAGGCCGAATCAGCCCCAGCATTTT. As protein: CAWSVRPNQPQHF. Based on the CDR3 plus reference TRBV30 and TRBJ1-5, the full variable domain is SQTIHQWPATLVQPVGSPLSLECTVEGTSNPNLYWYRQAAGRGLQLLFYSVGIGQISSEVPQNLSASRPQDRQFILSSKKLLLSDSGFYLCAWSVRPNQPQHFGDGTRLSIL.

The rearrangement joins TRBV6-2 or TRBV6-3 to TRBJ1-1; TRBD1 is a possible D gene (5 bases). The CDR3 sequence is 15 residues long. Germline assignment: CDR1 MNHEY and CDR2 SVGEGT. V lost 6 bases and J lost 1, with 15 bases in between. Written as DNA, the CDR3 is TGTGCCAGCAGCTCAGTAGCCAGGGCGAACACTGAAGCTTTCTTT. Translating gives CASSSVARANTEAFF.

This chain uses TRBV25-1 with TRBJ2-7; D remains ambiguous. Germline lookup yields CDR1 MGHDK and CDR2 SYGVNS. V dropped 0 bases and J dropped 3 bases, with 12 bases sitting between them. This CDR3 has 15 residues. CDR3 DNA: TGTGCCAGCAGTGAATATTTCCCGGAACACTACGAGCAGTACTTC. Its translation: CASSEYFPEHYEQYF.

The J gene is TRBJ1-2, the V gene TRBV25-1, with TRBD1 as a possible D gene (5 bases). The CDR3 consists of 14 residues. The V end was cut by 0 bases, the J end by 8 bases, with 13 bases between. Per germline, CDR1 MGHDK and CDR2 SYGVNS. The CDR3 bases are TGTGCCAGCAGTGAATATCCGGGGGGAGGCGGCTACACCTTC. Translating it yields CASSEYPGGGGYTF.

J is TRBJ1-2 and V is TRBV10-1; a possible D gene is TRBD1 (5 bases). CDR1 and CDR2 (germline): WNHNN, SYGVQD (reference sequence). There are 24 residues in the CDR3. Trimming took off 3 bases at V and 7 bases at J, with 45 bases between the two ends. In nucleotides, the CDR3 is TGCGCCAGCAGTGATCCCCTCGACAGTTTACGGCGCCGTTACCTGGATGGGCGAATGCGTGGCTACACCTTC. It yields the protein CASSDPLDSLRRRYLDGRMRGYTF.

Points on this clone: At one end the junction does not follow the germline gene, possibly because of a read error. The chain employs TRBV20-1 and TRBJ1-4; the match to TRBD1 covers 9 bases. The CDR3 runs to 11 residues. CDR1 and CDR2 (germline): DFQATT, SNEGSKA (reference sequence). The CDR3 DNA reads TGCAGTGCTAGAGGGGACAGGGAGCAGGTTTTT. Its translation is CSARGDREQVF.

This chain connects TRBV9 to TRBJ1-2, with D maybe TRBD1 (5 bases). Germline loops: CDR1 SGDLS, CDR2 YYNGEE. V was cut by 0 bases and J by 4 bases, with 16 bases left in between. CDR3 size: 16 residues. The CDR3: CASSVATGPGPYGYTF. The CDR3 DNA follows: TGTGCCAGCAGCGTAGCTACGGGGCCCGGGCCCTATGGCTACACCTTC.

This clone was detected many times. The chain uses TRBV4-1 and TRBJ1-1, with D unresolved. Per the germline V gene, CDR1 is MGHRA and CDR2 is YSYEKL. Between the trimmed V and J ends, which lost 1 base and 3 bases, there was a span of 15 bases. CDR3 length equals 16 residues. CDR3 nucleotide sequence: TGCGCCAGCAGCCAAGGTTTTGGGCATCGGGACACTGAAGCTTTCTTT. It specifies CASSQGFGHRDTEAFF.

The chain has TRBV11-3 and TRBJ2-7; a weak D match, TRBD1 (6 bases). Trimming took off 5 bases at V and 1 base at J, with 9 bases between the two ends. CDR1 and CDR2 from the germline V gene are SGHNT and YENEEA. The CDR3 totals 13 residues. The CDR3 protein is CASSNRVSYEQYF. The CDR3 coding sequence is TGTGCCAGCAGCAACAGGGTTTCCTACGAGCAGTACTTC.

The genes are TRBV30 and TRBJ1-2; maybe TRBD1 (6 bases). Trimming took off 0 bases at V and 5 bases at J, with 16 bases between the two ends. The CDR3 spans 15 residues. Per the germline V gene, CDR1 is GTSNPN and CDR2 is SVGIG (reference sequence). CDR3 sequence: CAWSVVHRADYGYTF. As DNA, the CDR3 is TGTGCCTGGAGTGTCGTACACAGGGCCGATTATGGCTACACCTTC.

The V call is TRBV29-1, the J call TRBJ2-3, with 7 nucleotides matching TRBD1. Germline CDR1 reads SQVTM; CDR2 reads ANQGSEA. The CDR3 contains 12 residues. The CDR3 protein is CVDQGDEDTQYF. CDR3 DNA: TGCGTCGACCAGGGGGATGAGGATACGCAGTATTTT.

This chain uses TRBV3-1 (or the pseudogene TRBV3-2) with TRBJ1-6, with D hard to call. Deletions cut 4 bases from V and 5 bases from J, with 15 bases between. Germline V lookup: CDR1 LGHDT, CDR2 YNNKEL (reference sequence). The CDR3 has 16 amino acids. The CDR3: CASSRYGYSNNSPLHF. The CDR3 DNA reads TGTGCCAGCAGCCGATACGGTTATTCTAATAATTCACCCCTCCACTTT.

This chain connects TRBV10-3 to TRBJ1-5; D not resolved. CDR1 and CDR2 from the germline V gene are ENHRY and SYGVKD. Trimming shortened V by 0 bases and J by 3 bases, and 12 bases separated the two germline ends. The CDR3 loop spans 16 amino acids. Written as DNA, the CDR3 is TGTGCCATCAGTGAGTCGAAAGGGAACCACAATCAGCCCCAGCATTTT. Its translation: CAISESKGNHNQPQHF.

The rearrangement joins TRBV7-2 to TRBJ2-4; perhaps TRBD2 as D (5 bases). The CDR3 extends over 14 amino acids. V lost 1 base and J lost 7, with 11 bases in between. CDR1 is SGHTA, CDR2 FQGNSA, per germline. CDR3 sequence: CASSLDRGWNIQYF. The CDR3 DNA sequence: TGTGCCAGCAGCTTAGATAGAGGGTGGAACATTCAGTACTTC.

The chain uses TRBV30 and TRBJ1-5; no firm D call. Per germline, CDR1 GTSNPN and CDR2 SVGIG (reference sequence). This CDR3 has 15 amino acids. The germline V and J ends were trimmed by 1 base and 0 bases, with 10 bases remaining between them. The CDR3 sequence: CAWSAGFGSNQPQHF. The CDR3 nucleotides read TGTGCCTGGAGTGCGGGATTCGGTAGCAATCAGCCCCAGCATTTT.

V and J are TRBV30 and TRBJ2-7, with 9 nucleotides matching TRBD1. This CDR3 spans 14 amino acids. Germline values: CDR1 GTSNPN, CDR2 SVGIG (reference sequence). Germline trimming cut 0 bases from V and 7 bases from J; bases unmatched to any gene: 7. CDR3 nucleotide sequence: TGTGCCTGGAGTGTACAGACAGGGGGAAGGGAGCAGTACTTC. Translating it yields CAWSVQTGGREQYF.

V is TRBV23-1 and J is TRBJ1-6; D is undetermined. TRBV23-1 is reported as an ORF; its role is uncertain. This CDR3 has 14 residues. V shed 4 bases and J shed 0 bases, with 4 bases lying between them. The CDR3 reads CASSPSSYNSPLHF. The CDR3 DNA reads as TGCGCCAGCAGTCCCTCCTCCTATAATTCACCCCTCCACTTT.

The CDR3 region is CATSDTGNSNQPQHF. The CDR3 coding sequence is TGTGCCACCAGTGATACGGGGAATAGCAATCAGCCCCAGCATTTT. The rearrangement uses TRBV24-1 and TRBJ1-5; unclear D gene. The germline V and J ends were trimmed by 3 bases and 0 bases, with 8 bases remaining between them. The CDR3 has 15 residues. Looked up from germline, CDR1 is KGHDR and CDR2 is SFDVKD.

This clone qualifies as large. This chain links TRBV4-2 with TRBJ1-1, with a tentative D call TRBD1 (5 bases). The V and J ends lost 1 base and 5 bases respectively, with 14 bases between them. From germline, CDR1 is LGHNA and CDR2 YNFKEQ. The CDR3 has 15 amino acids. CDR3 in amino acids: CASSQGEGIGTEAFF. The CDR3 DNA is TGTGCCAGCAGCCAAGGGGAGGGGATTGGTACTGAAGCTTTCTTT.

This chain links TRBV12-3 or TRBV12-4 with TRBJ1-1; 7 nucleotides match TRBD1. The J segment lost 5 bases and the V segment lost 6 bases, leaving 6 bases of the junction unmatched. This CDR3 spans 13 amino acids. For the CDR3, the DNA is TGTGCCAGCAGCTTGACAGGGTGGACTGAAGCTTTCTTT. Translation: CASSLTGWTEAFF.